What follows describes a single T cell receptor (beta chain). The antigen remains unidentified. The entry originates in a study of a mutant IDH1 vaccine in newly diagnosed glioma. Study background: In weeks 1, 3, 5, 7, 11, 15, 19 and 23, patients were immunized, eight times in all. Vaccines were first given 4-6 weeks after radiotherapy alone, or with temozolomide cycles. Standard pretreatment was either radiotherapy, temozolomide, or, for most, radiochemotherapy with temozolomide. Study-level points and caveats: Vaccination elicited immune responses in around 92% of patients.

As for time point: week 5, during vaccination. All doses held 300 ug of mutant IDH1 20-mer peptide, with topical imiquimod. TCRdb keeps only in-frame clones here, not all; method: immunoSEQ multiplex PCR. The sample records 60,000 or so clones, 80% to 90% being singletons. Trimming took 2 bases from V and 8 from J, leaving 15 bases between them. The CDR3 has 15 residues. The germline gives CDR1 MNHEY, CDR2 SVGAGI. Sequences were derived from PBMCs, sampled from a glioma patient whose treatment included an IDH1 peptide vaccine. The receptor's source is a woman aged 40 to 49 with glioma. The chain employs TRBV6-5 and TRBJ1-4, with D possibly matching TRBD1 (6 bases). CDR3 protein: CASSYQAGEREKLFF. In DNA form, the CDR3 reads TGTGCCAGCAGTTACCAGGCAGGGGAGCGGGAAAAACTGTTTTTT.